This is a list of T cell receptor beta chains from one sample in a study of blood T cell repertoires in COVID-19. Method: immunoSEQ multiplex PCR; TCRdb's copy keeps in-frame clones and lacks some. The table lists 180,000 or so clones, approximately 80% of them singletons, with under 15% in the top ten. What was sequenced was PBMCs or T cells enriched from blood (not recorded which). These receptors were collected from a man aged 55 to 70 who had been exposed to COVID-19. Both conserved end residues are trimmed from each CDR3.

J: TRBJ2-7; V: TRBV14; length: 12; CDR3: ASRHLTGTYEQY
J: TRBJ1-3; V: TRBV11-2; length: 15; CDR3: ASSSVGTPISGNTIY
J: TRBJ1-5; V: TRBV19; length: 11; CDR3: ASSMGRNQPQH
J: TRBJ1-6; V: TRBV20-1; length: 13; CDR3: SASTGGNDNSPLH
J: TRBJ1-4; V: TRBV7-6; length: 14; CDR3: ASSLEGGRANEKLF
J: TRBJ2-1; V: TRBV11-2; length: 14; CDR3: ASSLDLAGGVNEQF
J: TRBJ1-3; V: TRBV30; length: 13; CDR3: AWKDRGMRGNTIY
J: TRBJ1-5; V: TRBV5-5; length: 13; CDR3: ASSLAASGNQPQH
J: TRBJ1-3; V: TRBV9; length: 15; CDR3: ASSAHSGALSGNTIY
J: TRBJ2-3; V: TRBV18; length: 11; CDR3: ASSPRQLDTQY
J: TRBJ2-3; V: TRBV7-3; length: 12; CDR3: ASSPTGSTDTQY
J: TRBJ2-1; V: TRBV19; length: 13; CDR3: ASSISGDSYNEQF
J: TRBJ1-2; V: TRBV19; length: 16; CDR3: ASTPGGGALSRYYGYT
J: TRBJ1-1; V: TRBV28; length: 10; CDR3: ASSFRQSEAF
J: TRBJ2-7; V: TRBV2; length: 13; CDR3: ASSGGASGTYEQY
J: TRBJ2-3; V: TRBV20-1; length: 11; CDR3: SASGQGTDTQY
J: TRBJ1-6; V: TRBV6-2/TRBV6-3; length: 13; CDR3: ASSYSQAYNSPLH
J: TRBJ1-1; V: TRBV2; length: 10; CDR3: ASSVTGNEAF
J: TRBJ1-4; V: TRBV7-9; length: 12; CDR3: ASSLARGNEKLF
J: TRBJ2-3; V: TRBV24-1; length: 16; CDR3: ATSETRQGITPPGTQY
J: TRBJ2-1; V: TRBV14; length: 14; CDR3: ASSPLLAGDRDEQF
J: TRBJ2-3; V: TRBV15; length: 11; CDR3: ATSRARPDTQY
J: TRBJ1-2; V: TRBV5-4; length: 15; CDR3: ASSSTGTGDLPYGYT
J: TRBJ2-7; V: TRBV6-5; length: 13; CDR3: ASSSDPVLAREQY
J: TRBJ2-5; V: TRBV11-1; length: 12; CDR3: ASSGIGLKETQY
J: TRBJ2-1; V: TRBV19; length: 13; CDR3: ASSTAGISYNEQF
J: TRBJ1-5; V: TRBV19; length: 11; CDR3: ASNRQVSGPQH
J: TRBJ1-4; V: TRBV19; length: 13; CDR3: ASTLMAATNEKLF
J: TRBJ2-5; V: TRBV14; length: 14; CDR3: ASSQDKGTGEETQY
J: TRBJ2-5; V: TRBV6-2/TRBV6-3; length: 11; CDR3: ASSYGLKETQY
J: TRBJ2-2; V: TRBV30; length: 16; CDR3: AWSVGTSGRAFTGELF
J: TRBJ2-5; V: TRBV25-1; length: 12; CDR3: ASSESLNKETQY
J: TRBJ1-1; V: TRBV18; length: 13; CDR3: ASSPNRDRHTEAF
J: TRBJ1-5; V: TRBV18; length: 12; CDR3: ASSPGQRDQPQH
J: TRBJ1-6; V: TRBV25-1; length: 12; CDR3: ASGPGDYNSPLH
J: TRBJ2-7; V: TRBV2; length: 12; CDR3: ASSLAGDPYEQY
J: TRBJ2-5; V: TRBV6-5; length: 13; CDR3: ASRGGQGGVETQY
J: TRBJ1-5; V: TRBV14; length: 12; CDR3: ASSRTGGNQPQH
J: TRBJ1-5; V: TRBV9; length: 12; CDR3: ASSPIGTGQPQH
J: TRBJ2-1; V: TRBV7-6; length: 13; CDR3: ASSPGHIPYNEQF
J: TRBJ2-7; V: TRBV6-5; length: 13; CDR3: ASSNGQGGDREQY
J: TRBJ2-7; V: TRBV6-5; length: 13; CDR3: ASNPLGPRGGEQY
J: TRBJ2-7; V: TRBV27; length: 11; CDR3: ASRKIGTYEQY
J: TRBJ1-5; V: TRBV19; length: 13; CDR3: ASSMAGNSNQPQH
J: TRBJ2-1; V: TRBV6-5; length: 13; CDR3: ASSYGGGSYNEQF
J: TRBJ2-1; V: TRBV5-1; length: 13; CDR3: ASSLYSGSYNEQF
J: TRBJ2-7; V: TRBV5-1; length: 12; CDR3: ASSLVGSSYEQY
J: TRBJ1-3; V: TRBV12-3/TRBV12-4; length: 11; CDR3: ASKRDSGNTIY
J: TRBJ2-7; V: TRBV5-1; length: 12; CDR3: ASSYGQGANEQY
J: TRBJ1-3; V: TRBV7-8; length: 16; CDR3: ASSLVTASGLSGNTIY
J: TRBJ1-3; V: TRBV28; length: 13; CDR3: ASTTSQGLSYTIY
J: TRBJ2-1; V: TRBV28; length: 14; CDR3: ASSLSDPGGLLKQF
J: TRBJ2-7; V: TRBV29-1; length: 13; CDR3: SVDALAGGGNEQY
J: TRBJ2-5; V: TRBV27; length: 18; CDR3: ASSSRVSRGAGTYQETQY
J: TRBJ2-7; V: TRBV15; length: 13; CDR3: ATSRGTAASYEQY
J: TRBJ2-1; V: TRBV19; length: 13; CDR3: ASSIKGQGYNEQF
J: TRBJ1-4; V: TRBV25-1; length: 10; CDR3: ASGDRNEKLF
J: TRBJ1-6; V: TRBV28; length: 12; CDR3: ASSLRTGNSPLH
J: TRBJ2-1; V: TRBV4-3; length: 13; CDR3: ASSQSPGQGHEQF
J: TRBJ2-1; V: TRBV12-3/TRBV12-4; length: 11; CDR3: ASSLTSRNEQF